This T cell receptor beta chain appears in the sequencing data of a study of blood T cells in healthy people across ages. General study findings and limits: Older age coincided with a roughly linear decline in TCR beta diversity per million T cells.

PCR was performed a second time for 7 to 11 cycles using a sample-barcoded 5' primer and a J-beta primer mix. MiXCR, run by TCRdb on the 5' RACE reads, gives a single entry per CDR3 protein. The sample records hundreds of thousands of distinct CDR3 sequences, under 30% being singletons. The germline V gene has CDR1 MNHNS and CDR2 SASEGT. CDR3 length: 14 amino acids. Trimming stripped 6 bases from V and 4 bases from J, with 14 bases between. This clonotype was counted only a few times. Its antigen remains unknown. The sample also formed part of further work on T cells of mothers and their children. That source notes: Over 8.5 million TCR beta CDR3 reads were obtained from each mother, and about 3 million from each child.

The chain links TRBV6-1 to TRBJ2-3; perhaps TRBD1 as D (6 bases). The material sequenced was blood. The receptor comes from a boy between 10 and 17 years old in good health. CDR3 region: CASRTGLMADTQYF. The CDR3 coding sequence is TGTGCCAGCAGGACAGGTTTAATGGCAGATACGCAGTATTTT.